This T cell receptor beta chain was captured in a study of cytomegalovirus exposure and HLA in healthy donors. Although they were nominally healthy when sampled, donors likely had unrecorded immune exposures. The study, taken as a whole, reports: In an earlier analysis, in roughly 600 donors, most V segments appeared productive either ~90% or ~30% of the time. Some public TCRs appeared in many individuals, while most sequences were rare.

PCR employed 60 Vbeta and 13 Jbeta primers. Method: immunoSEQ multiplex PCR; TCRdb's copy keeps in-frame clones and lacks some. The sample records under 250,000 clones, around four fifths being singletons. For this clone: Its antigen remains unknown.

Per germline, CDR1 SGHTA and CDR2 FQGNSA. The CDR3 is 14 residues long. After removal of 5 bases from V and 5 bases from J, the junction contained 6 bases not matched to a gene. This sequence was found in a male donor in good health and CMV-seronegative. This chain links TRBV7-2 with TRBJ2-1, with 7 bases fitting TRBD1. The material sequenced was PBMCs. CDR3 region: CASSHGQVHNEQFF. In DNA, the CDR3 is TGTGCCAGCAGCCACGGACAGGTCCACAATGAGCAGTTCTTC.